A single sample is the source of the 2 T cell receptor beta chains below, sequenced in a study of beta chain features in type 1 diabetes. The whole isolated RNA underwent reverse transcription, so sequencing captured expressed TCRB transcripts. The repertoire was sequenced with immunoSEQ multiplex PCR; TCRdb's copy has only in-frame clones and lacks some. The repertoire holds 600,000 or so clones, with 11% to 15% as singletons. Study findings and constraints: TCRB CDR3s from Type 1 diabetes patients were moderately but significantly shorter in all four CD4+ subsets.

These receptors have no identified antigens. Sequencing input: naive CD4+ T cells from blood. The receptors here all came from a man younger than 30 with type 1 diabetes.

V usage is TRBV15 and J usage is TRBJ2-6; a weak D match, TRBD2 (5 bases). Trimming shortened V by 10 bases and J by 0 bases, and 13 bases separated the two germline ends. This CDR3 comprises 15 residues. CDR1 is LNHNV, CDR2 YYDKDF, per germline (reference sequence). The CDR3, as DNA: TGTGCCATACTAAATGGAGGCTCTGGGGCCAACGTCCTGACTTTC. It codes for CAILNGGSGANVLTF.

The chain recombines TRBV28 with TRBJ2-7; possibly TRBD1 for D (5 bases). Germline V gene data show CDR1 as MDHEN and CDR2 as SYDVKM. Trimming shortened V by 7 bases and J by 1 base, and 17 bases separated the two germline ends. This CDR3 is 15 amino acids long. The CDR3 coding sequence is TGTGCCAGCATGGGGCCATACTCGTATTCCTACGAGCAGTACTTC. This codes for CASMGPYSYSYEQYF.